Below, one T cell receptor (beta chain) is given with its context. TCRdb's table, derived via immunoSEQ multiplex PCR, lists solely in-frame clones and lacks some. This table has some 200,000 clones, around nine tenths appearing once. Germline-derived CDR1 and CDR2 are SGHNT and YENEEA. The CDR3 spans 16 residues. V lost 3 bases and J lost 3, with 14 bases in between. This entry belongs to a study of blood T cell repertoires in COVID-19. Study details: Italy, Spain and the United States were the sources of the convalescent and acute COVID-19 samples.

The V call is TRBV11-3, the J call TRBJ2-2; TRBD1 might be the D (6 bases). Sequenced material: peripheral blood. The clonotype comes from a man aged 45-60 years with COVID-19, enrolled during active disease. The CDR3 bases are TGTGCCAGCAGCTTTTATGGCGCAGGGGACACCGGGGAGCTGTTTTTT. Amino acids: CASSFYGAGDTGELFF.